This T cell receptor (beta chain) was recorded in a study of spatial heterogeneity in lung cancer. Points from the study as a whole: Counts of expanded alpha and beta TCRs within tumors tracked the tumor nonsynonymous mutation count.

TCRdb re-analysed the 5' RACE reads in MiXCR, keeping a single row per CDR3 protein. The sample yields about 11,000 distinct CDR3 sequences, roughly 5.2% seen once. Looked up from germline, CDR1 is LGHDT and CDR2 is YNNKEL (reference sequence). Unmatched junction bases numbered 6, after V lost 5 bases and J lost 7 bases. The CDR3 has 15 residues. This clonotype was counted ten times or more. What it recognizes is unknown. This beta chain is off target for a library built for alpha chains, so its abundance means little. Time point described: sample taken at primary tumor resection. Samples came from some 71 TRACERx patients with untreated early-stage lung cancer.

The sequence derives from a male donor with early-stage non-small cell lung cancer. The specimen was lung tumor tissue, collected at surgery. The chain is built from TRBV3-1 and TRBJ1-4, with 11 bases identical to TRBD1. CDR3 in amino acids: CASSKRTGGGEKLFF. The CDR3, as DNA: TGTGCCAGCAGCAAAAGGACAGGGGGCGGTGAAAAACTGTTTTTT.